These 14 T cell receptor beta chains came from one sample sequenced in a study of vaccination effects on CD4 cells after COVID-19. Sequencing followed a ViraFEST assay step that expanded antigen-specific CD4+ T cells with viral peptide pools. Culture proceeded for under twelve days, and CD4+ T cells were then isolated. Each participant received a vaccine that was either BNT162b2 or mRNA-1273, given as two doses. The repertoire was sequenced with immunoSEQ multiplex PCR; TCRdb's copy has only in-frame clones and lacks some. The data contain 30,000 to 40,000 clones, under 75% of them singletons. Antigen specificity for these receptors is unknown. The sample consisted of CD4+ T cells from PBMCs cultured with HCoV-229E spike peptides, taken after COVID-19 vaccination. All receptors come from a human donor who received a COVID-19 vaccine.

This clone was picked up a small number of times. The rearrangement joins TRBV7-9 to TRBJ1-3, with D unclear. The CDR3 has 16 amino acids. The V end was cut by 3 bases, the J end by 6 bases, with 18 bases between. In germline, CDR1 is SEHNR, CDR2 FQNEAQ (reference sequence). The DNA for the CDR3 is TGTGCCAGCAGCTTTCGGTTCGTGGAGGGCCAAAACACCATATATTTT. Translated, it gives CASSFRFVEGQNTIYF.

This clone was seen only once. The chain links TRBV29-1 to TRBJ2-1; 8 bases match TRBD2. Unmatched junction bases numbered 6, after V lost 4 bases and J lost 4 bases. CDR3 length: 14 amino acids. Germline V gene sequence: CDR1 SQVTM, CDR2 ANQGSEA. The CDR3 DNA sequence: TGCAGCGTTGGTTCTAGCGGGTATTACAATGAGCAGTTCTTC. This sequence encodes CSVGSSGYYNEQFF.

The rearrangement joins TRBV7-9 to TRBJ1-2; 7 positions match TRBD1. The CDR3 totals 14 residues. V was clipped by 3 bases and J by 3 bases; unmatched bases: 4. CDR1 is SEHNR, CDR2 FQNEAQ, per germline (reference sequence). DNA for the CDR3: TGTGCCAGCAGCTTGCAGGGGGTTTACTATGGCTACACCTTC. Its protein product is CASSLQGVYYGYTF.

This clone appeared a few times. V and J are TRBV18 and TRBJ1-1; unclear D gene. Trimming took 4 bases from V and 0 from J, leaving 9 bases between them. CDR3 size: 14 residues. Germline values: CDR1 KGHSH, CDR2 LQKENI. CDR3 sequence (DNA): TGTGCCAGCTCACTTCAGCCCATGAACACTGAAGCTTTCTTT. It codes for CASSLQPMNTEAFF.

The V call is TRBV15, the J call TRBJ2-1; D perhaps matches TRBD2 (5 bases). V was trimmed by 4 bases and J by 4 bases, leaving 11 bases between them. The CDR3 sequence is 14 residues long. Germline V gene sequence: CDR1 LNHNV, CDR2 YYDKDF (reference sequence). The CDR3 reads CATSNGMEYNEQFF. The CDR3 DNA follows: TGTGCCACCAGCAACGGGATGGAGTACAATGAGCAGTTCTTC.

This chain connects TRBV7-2 to TRBJ1-2, with 7 bases fitting TRBD1. Germline V gives CDR1 SGHTA, CDR2 FQGNSA. The CDR3 covers 15 residues. V trimming: 4 bases; J trimming: 6 bases; junction bases outside the gene matches: 11. The CDR3 spells CASSSPGQRLNGYTF. CDR3 coding DNA: TGTGCCAGCAGCTCCCCGGGACAGCGGTTAAATGGCTACACCTTC.

This rearrangement joins TRBV30 to TRBJ2-2, with D perhaps matching TRBD2 (6 bases). The germline V gene has CDR1 GTSNPN and CDR2 SVGIG (reference sequence). CDR3 size: 15 residues. The V gene lost 0 bases and the J gene lost 7 bases, with 15 bases spanning the gap. The CDR3 DNA reads TGTGCCTGGAGTGTACTAGCTAGCGTCGGCGGGGAGCTGTTTTTT. It translates to CAWSVLASVGGELFF.

The V call is TRBV5-1, the J call TRBJ1-1; weak D call: TRBD1 (5 bases). Germline values: CDR1 SGHRS, CDR2 YFSETQ. The CDR3 extends over 13 amino acids. V was cut by 4 bases and J by 3 bases, with 10 bases left in between. The CDR3 DNA sequence: TGCGCCAGCAGCATACAGGACGACACTGAAGCTTTCTTT. As protein: CASSIQDDTEAFF.

The chain is built from TRBV5-1 and TRBJ2-3; D is possibly TRBD2 (6 bases). Germline assignment: CDR1 SGHRS and CDR2 YFSETQ. The CDR3 runs to 16 residues. The ends were cut back, 1 base at V and 0 bases at J, with 12 bases in the middle. CDR3 sequence: CASSLSGTSSTDTQYF. Written as DNA, the CDR3 is TGCGCCAGCAGCTTGTCCGGGACTTCTAGCACAGATACGCAGTATTTT.

This clone occurred a few times. The chain has TRBV5-1 and TRBJ1-3; TRBD1 matches 7 bases. The CDR3 sequence is 15 residues long. V lost 4 bases, J lost 0 bases, and 4 bases stayed unmatched. Germline CDR1 is SGHRS and CDR2 is YFSETQ. CDR3 in DNA: TGCGCCAGCAGCCAAGACAGGGTCTCTGGAAACACCATATATTTT. This sequence encodes CASSQDRVSGNTIYF. Variable domain in full (rest from reference TRBV5-1 and TRBJ1-3): KAGVTQTPRYLIKTRGQQVTLSCSPISGHRSVSWYQQTPGQGLQFLFEYFSETQRNKGNFPGRFSGRQFSNSRSEMNVSTLELGDSALYLCASSQDRVSGNTIYFGEGSWLTVV.

The chain employs TRBV28 and TRBJ2-1; 7 bases agree with TRBD1. V was clipped by 7 bases and J by 0 bases; unmatched bases: 3. Germline-derived CDR1 and CDR2 are MDHEN and SYDVKM. This CDR3 has 14 amino acids. The CDR3 sequence is CASISGGSYNEQFF. The CDR3 DNA reads TGTGCCAGCATATCAGGGGGCTCCTACAATGAGCAGTTCTTC.

The rearrangement joins TRBV9 to TRBJ2-1, with D possibly being TRBD2 (6 bases). V shed 7 bases and J shed 3 bases, with 17 bases lying between them. CDR1 and CDR2 (germline): SGDLS, YYNGEE. The length of the CDR3 is 15 residues. The CDR3 protein is CASQPRLEIYNEQFF. CDR3 coding DNA: TGTGCCAGCCAACCCCGACTAGAAATCTACAATGAGCAGTTCTTC. The full variable domain, with the rest looked up from reference TRBV9 and TRBJ2-1, is DSGVTQTPKHLITATGQRVTLRCSPRSGDLSVYWYQQSLDQGLQFLIQYYNGEERAKGNILERFSAQQFPDLHSELNLSSLELGDSALYFCASQPRLEIYNEQFFGPGTRLTVL.

The chain links TRBV30 to TRBJ1-5, with D maybe TRBD1 (5 bases). The CDR3 consists of 14 residues. The V end lost 0 bases, the J end lost 2 bases, and 8 bases lay between the germline ends. Germline V gene data show CDR1 as GTSNPN and CDR2 as SVGIG (reference sequence). The CDR3 sequence is CAWSVLGGNQPQHF. Here the CDR3 DNA reads TGTGCCTGGAGTGTACTGGGGGGCAATCAGCCCCAGCATTTT. Based on the CDR3 plus reference TRBV30 and TRBJ1-5, the full variable domain is SQTIHQWPATLVQPVGSPLSLECTVEGTSNPNLYWYRQAAGRGLQLLFYSVGIGQISSEVPQNLSASRPQDRQFILSSKKLLLSDSGFYLCAWSVLGGNQPQHFGDGTRLSIL.

This clone was found a few times. The chain has TRBV6-6 and TRBJ1-4; a possible D gene is TRBD1 (6 bases). Germline V gives CDR1 MNHNY, CDR2 SVGAGI (reference sequence). This CDR3 has 13 residues. V lost 5 bases to trimming and J lost 12 bases, with 16 bases between them. Here the CDR3 DNA reads TGTGCCAGCAGTCCACCCGGGGGGCAGGAACTGTTTTTT. It encodes CASSPPGGQELFF.